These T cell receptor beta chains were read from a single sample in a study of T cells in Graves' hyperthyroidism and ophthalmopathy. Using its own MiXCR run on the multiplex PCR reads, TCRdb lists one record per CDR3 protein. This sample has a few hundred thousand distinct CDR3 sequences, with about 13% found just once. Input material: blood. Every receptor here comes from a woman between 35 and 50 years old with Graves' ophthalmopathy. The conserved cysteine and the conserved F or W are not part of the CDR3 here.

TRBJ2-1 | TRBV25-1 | ASSDSGGSHEQF
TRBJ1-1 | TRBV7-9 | ASSLGVSTEAF
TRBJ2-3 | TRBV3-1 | ASSRQLAGASDTQY
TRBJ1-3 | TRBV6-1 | ASSPRPGTSGNTIY
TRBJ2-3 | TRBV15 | ATSRSGATDTQY
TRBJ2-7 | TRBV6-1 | ASSEGGENYEQY
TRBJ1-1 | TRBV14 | ASSFRTGGLTEAF
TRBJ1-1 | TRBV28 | ATQAPEFFEAF
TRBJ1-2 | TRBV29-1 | SVAEGRGNYGYT
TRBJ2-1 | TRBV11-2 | ASSLRGDRVDEQF
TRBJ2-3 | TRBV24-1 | ATSDFGQGRDTQY
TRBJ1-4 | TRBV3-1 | ASSQGSGITEKLF
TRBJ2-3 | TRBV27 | ASSLRARYTDTQY
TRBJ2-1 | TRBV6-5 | ASSYSYRAGSNNEQF
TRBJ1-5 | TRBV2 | ASRSGDRNQPQH
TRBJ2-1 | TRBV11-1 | ASSSGAGTSFDEQF
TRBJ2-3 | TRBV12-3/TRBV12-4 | ASSFRPGGLNTQY
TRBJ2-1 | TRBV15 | ATSTFRDRGIDEQF
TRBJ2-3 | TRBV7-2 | ASSWQGSGSTDTQY
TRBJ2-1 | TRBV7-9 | ASSLGGVVVYNEQF
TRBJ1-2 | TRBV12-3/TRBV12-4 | ASSFLYGYT
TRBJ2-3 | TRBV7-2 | ASSPGMSDTQY
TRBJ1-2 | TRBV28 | ASLGEGYT
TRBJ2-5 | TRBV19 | ASSSERAGGRKTQY
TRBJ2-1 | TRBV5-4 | ASRTSSYNEQF
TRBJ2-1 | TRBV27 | ASRSSGGVDEQF
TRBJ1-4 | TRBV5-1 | ASSLQMGNEKLF